The sequence of this T cell receptor beta chain was determined in a study of shared clonotypes between healthy human individuals. Regarding the study as a whole: Relative to memory subsets, naive subsets generally showed larger estimated richness.

Naive CD8 cells lacked CD45RO, underwent positive selection for CCR7 and left out terminally differentiated effector memory CD45RA+ cells. HIV-negative, healthy adults without recent acute infections or vaccinations were the donors. For this clone: No antigen is known for it.

The germline V gene has CDR1 MNHEY and CDR2 SVGAGI. V gave up 4 bases and J gave up 7 bases, with 10 bases separating them. The CDR3 runs to 12 residues. Genomic DNA (from each subset) was split evenly across several immunoSEQ plates. Profiling relied on immunoSEQ multiplex PCR, and the TCRdb table lists in-frame clones only, not all of them. This sample has about 590,000 clones; nearly 97% occur once, and the top ten carry 0.11%. The chain combines TRBV6-5 with TRBJ1-1; D is undetermined. The specimen sequenced was naive CD8+ T cells sorted from blood. This sequence was found in a woman aged 25 to 39 in good health. The CDR3 sequence is CASSLGGIEAFF. The CDR3 region has the DNA TGTGCCAGCAGTTTAGGAGGGATTGAAGCTTTCTTT.